Listed below are T cell receptor beta chains from one sample, sequenced in a study of cytomegalovirus exposure and HLA in healthy donors. The table came from immunoSEQ multiplex PCR; TCRdb's copy has only in-frame clones and leaves some out. The data hold roughly 99,000 clones, with roughly 82% observed a single time. Sequencing was carried out using PBMCs. The origin of the receptors is a male donor in good health and CMV-seronegative. The conserved cysteine and the conserved F or W are not part of the CDR3 here. Only some rows state a clone size, as once, few, many or a class for expanded clones.

.,TRBV27,ASTPTSGAEKLF
.,TRBV7-6,ASSLAGVRSTDTQY
.,TRBV6-5,ASSLDRVSGNTIY
few,TRBV9,ASSVAPRGTGEQY
.,TRBV7-9,ASSLFGTGQTGELF
.,TRBV6-6,ASSGQFGDEQY
.,TRBV10-3,AISGTGGNYGYT
few,TRBV10-2,ASSEASGPYEQY
.,TRBV10-3,AISTTGAGNTIY
few,TRBV5-1,ASSWRDPWYEQY
once,TRBV28,VSSLPTPGGNEQF
.,TRBV11-2,ASSPTSGVGQPQH
.,TRBV7-9,ASSTSWGAGELF
.,TRBV9,ASSTGQEPRQY
.,TRBV5-6,ASSLGATEKLF
.,TRBV5-1,ASSLVPGNQPQH
.,TRBV2,ASSEDGPRTGLAEQY
.,TRBV10-2,AIGTGINEQF
.,TRBV7-9,ASSLADSFFGFTYEQY
few,TRBV5-4,ASSPDAGEAF
few,TRBV6-5,ASSFDRYQPQH
few,TRBV5-1,ASSLTQDTEAF
.,TRBV5-1,ASSFRTAYEQY